This TCR beta chain stems from a study of blood T cell repertoires in COVID-19 (dated by TCRdb to the early 2020s). Looking at the study overall: Samples covering the acute and convalescent phases of COVID-19 were provided by collaborators in the United States, Italy and Spain. The repertoires were released in a freely available public database intended as a resource for research on the immune response to SARS-CoV-2. Where available, HLA class I and class II types were obtained from metadata supplied by the sample provider rather than from assay-based typing. Samples were obtained from the ongoing ImmuneRACE study (first 160 participants) and from approximately 1,200 subjects provided by 6 global collaborators. A de-identified subject ID, COVID-19 status, age in years and sex were almost always included in the sample metadata. The prospective study material was composed of cDNA or gDNA derived from T cells, B-cell-depleted T cells, or PBMCs. The dataset comprised deeply sampled blood TCRbeta repertoires from subjects exposed to, actively infected with, or recovered from COVID-19. What the work shows at the level of the full study, not this receptor alone: The quantity of clinical and demographic metadata differed by source and by participant and was supplied without curation.

At one collaborating source in Seattle, patients were enrolled during active infection and were followed longitudinally through the course of disease. Collaborating institutions collected whole blood in K2EDTA tubes following their own protocols. For TCRbeta analysis, collaborators shipped samples as frozen whole blood, isolated PBMCs, or DNA extracted from either of those sample types. Comments on this clone: The specificity of this receptor is unknown. There are no base qualities to consult, and no much larger clone falls within one base.

The immunoSEQ Assay, a bias-controlled multiplex PCR, was used to amplify TCRbeta CDR3 regions from genomic DNA. In the authors' own workflow: The number of nucleated cells in each sample was estimated from the amplification of reference gene primers within the assay. To quantify the absolute abundance of each unique TCRbeta CDR3 rearrangement, sequence reads were collapsed and filtered. For each sample, productive Simpson clonality was calculated as the square root of Simpson's diversity index over productive rearrangements. TCRdb took this table from immuneACCESS and kept in-frame rearrangements with V and J called. Such tables lack part of the clones; where checked against another copy, unresolved V genes explain under half of the gap, and the rest is unexplained. That table gives V, J and clone size, and the DNA gave D and trimming. Counted in this sample were about 500,000 clones; approximately 89% of them appeared once. The ten most abundant clones make up roughly 0.9% of the sample.

V is shortened by 1 base, J by 0 bases, and the region joining them spans 11 bases. The CDR3 spans 16 residues, from the cysteine through the phenylalanine. Of the read, only the CDR3 DNA is kept; its 48 bases are in frame from base 1. The germline V gene (reference sequence) specifies LGHDT as CDR1 and YNNKEL as CDR2. The receptor chain draws on TRBV3-1 (or the pseudogene TRBV3-2) and TRBJ2-3, with TRBD2 tentatively as D gene (6 bases match). This TCR was sampled from a young man with COVID-19, enrolled during active disease. The sequencing sample was made of peripheral blood. The CDR3 region has the sequence CASSQGSGLSTDTQYF. In nucleotide form, the sequence is TGTGCCAGCAGCCAAGGGAGCGGGCTTAGCACAGATACGCAGTATTTT.